One and the same sample provided the 23 T cell receptor beta chains below, sequenced in a study of response to subunit inactivated influenza vaccine. TCRdb re-analysed the RT-PCR reads in MiXCR, keeping a single row per CDR3 protein. The table lists about 540,000 distinct CDR3 sequences, under 30% of them singletons, with approximately 3% in the top ten. Another study also made use of these data, one on T cells expressing NK-cell markers. From that second work: As the method of synthesis, 5'RACE template switching with UMIs yielded TCR beta cDNA.

Material: CD4+ T cells sorted from PBMCs, obtained 11 to 12 days after vaccination. The receptors originated from a man aged 50 to 60 who received an inactivated influenza vaccine.

This clonotype was seen a handful of times. The chain combines TRBV10-3 with TRBJ2-1; 8 bases align to TRBD2. The CDR3 has 14 residues. The V gene end was trimmed by 6 bases and the J gene end by 4 bases; junction bases not matched to a gene: 5. The germline CDR1 and CDR2 sequences are ENHRY and SYGVKD. The CDR3 DNA is TGTGCCATCAGCGCGGGGGGCCTTTACAATGAGCAGTTCTTC. It specifies CAISAGGLYNEQFF.

This clonotype was seen only a few times. V gene TRBV5-4 combines with J gene TRBJ2-5, with TRBD1 identical over 8 bases. CDR1 is SGHNT and CDR2 is YYREEE in the germline V gene (reference sequence). This CDR3 contains 16 residues. V shed 0 bases and J 2 bases; nucleotides not matched to a gene: 6. CDR3 amino acids: CASSLGDTGGQETQYF. Written as DNA, the CDR3 is TGTGCCAGCAGCTTGGGGGATACAGGGGGACAAGAGACCCAGTACTTC.

In its sample, this clonotype was seen a few times. J is TRBJ1-2 and V is TRBV29-1; 10 bases are shared with TRBD1. Trimming removed 4 bases from V and 8 bases from J; junction bases left unmatched: 7. CDR1 SQVTM and CDR2 ANQGSEA come from the germline V gene. This CDR3 is 13 amino acids long. As DNA, the CDR3 is TGCAGCGTTGGTCCGGGACAGGGGAGAGGCTACACCTTC. Encoded protein: CSVGPGQGRGYTF. The full variable domain, in which reference TRBV29-1 and TRBJ1-2 provide the parts outside the CDR3, is SAVISQKPSRDICQRGTSLTIQCQVDSQVTMMFWYRQQPGQSLTLIATANQGSEATYESGFVIDKFPISRPNLTFSTLTVSNMSPEDSSIYLCSVGPGQGRGYTFGSGTRLTVV.

At least ten counts were recorded for this clonotype. V is TRBV20-1 and J is TRBJ2-3; 14 nucleotides line up with TRBD2. The CDR3 consists of 15 residues. Trimming removed 6 bases from V and 3 bases from J; junction bases left unmatched: 5. Germline values: CDR1 DFQATT, CDR2 SNEGSKA (reference sequence). This CDR3 is CSAPTSGGATDTQYF. The CDR3 DNA reads as TGCAGTGCCCCGACTAGCGGGGGGGCTACAGATACGCAGTATTTT.

This clonotype came up a few times. The chain couples TRBV28 to TRBJ2-4; D may be TRBD1 (5 bases). The CDR3 length is 16 residues. Germline V CDR1 and CDR2: MDHEN, SYDVKM. V was shortened by 6 bases and J by 1 base, with 16 bases between the two germline ends. The CDR3 reads CASSLPSSGAKNIQYF. The CDR3 DNA is TGTGCCAGCAGCCTGCCGTCGTCAGGGGCCAAAAACATTCAGTACTTC. Drawing the rest from reference TRBV28 and TRBJ2-4, the complete variable domain is DVKVTQSSRYLVKRTGEKVFLECVQDMDHENMFWYRQDPGLGLRLIYFSYDVKMKEKGDIPEGYSVSREKKERFSLILESASTNQTSMYLCASSLPSSGAKNIQYFGAGTRLSVL.

This clonotype was detected only a few times. This chain joins TRBV20-1 and TRBJ2-2, with D possibly TRBD1 on 6 matching bases. The CDR3 extends over 12 amino acids. V lost 6 bases, J lost 6 bases, and 11 bases lay in between. Germline V gene sequence: CDR1 DFQATT, CDR2 SNEGSKA (reference sequence). CDR3 DNA sequence: TGCAGTGCCAGCAGGGGCGCCGGGGAGCTGTTTTTT. This codes for CSASRGAGELFF.

Regarding this clonotype: A single base separates this from a much larger clone, so it may be a read error. The V gene is TRBV27, the J gene TRBJ2-7; 12 bases line up with TRBD2. The CDR3 covers 13 residues. The germline V gene has CDR1 MNHEY and CDR2 SMNVEV (reference sequence). V shed 6 bases, J shed 4 bases, and the junction held 1 base outside the gene matches. The CDR3 sequence is CASRTSGGYEQYF. CDR3 bases: TGTGCCAGCAGGACTAGCGGGGGTTACGAGCAGTACTTC.

This clonotype showed up many times. The chain uses TRBV24-1 and TRBJ2-1, with TRBD1 as a possible D gene (6 bases). CDR3 length equals 13 residues. Trimming removed 4 bases at V and 6 bases at J, with 9 bases between. CDR1 is KGHDR, CDR2 SFDVKD, per germline. CDR3 nucleotide sequence: TGTGCCACCAGTGACCAACAGGGCAATGAGCAGTTCTTC. Translation gives CATSDQQGNEQFF.

V and J are TRBV3-1 and TRBJ2-1; D unresolved. This CDR3 spans 17 amino acids. V was shortened by 4 bases and J by 7 bases, with 23 bases between the two germline ends. Germline CDR1 and CDR2: LGHDT and YNNKEL (reference sequence). The CDR3 DNA follows: TGTGCCAGCAGCCGAAGGTCCGTACAGCGAGACCAGAATGAGCAGTTCTTC. This translates into CASSRRSVQRDQNEQFF.

This chain links TRBV28 with TRBJ2-7; D ambiguous. Trimming left V 4 bases short and J 2 bases short, with 9 bases between. In germline, CDR1 is MDHEN, CDR2 SYDVKM. The CDR3 spans 13 residues. CDR3 amino acids: CASSSQDPYEQYF. In DNA form, the CDR3 reads TGTGCCAGCAGTTCTCAGGATCCCTACGAGCAGTACTTC.

V gene TRBV18 combines with J gene TRBJ2-5, with TRBD2 matching over 10 bases. The trim removed 0 bases at V and 1 base at J, leaving 2 bases unmatched. The CDR3 extends over 16 amino acids. The germline V gene encodes CDR1 KGHSH and CDR2 LQKENI. CDR3 sequence reads: CASSPPQRGGQETQYF. The CDR3 DNA sequence: TGTGCCAGCTCACCACCGCAGCGGGGGGGCCAAGAGACCCAGTACTTC. The full variable domain, rest sourced from reference TRBV18 and TRBJ2-5, is NAGVMQNPRHLVRRRGQEARLRCSPMKGHSHVYWYRQLPEEGLKFMVYLQKENIIDESGMPKERFSAEFPKEGPSILRIQQVVRGDSAAYFCASSPPQRGGQETQYFGPGTRLLVL.

The chain joins TRBV12-3 or TRBV12-4 to TRBJ2-1, with 11 bases matching TRBD2. V was clipped by 10 bases and J by 7 bases; unmatched bases: 9. The CDR3 spans 14 residues. CDR3 bases: TGTGCCATCAAACTAGCGGGAGCAGGGAATGAGCAGTTCTTC. The encoded protein is CAIKLAGAGNEQFF.

Only a few counts were recorded for this clonotype. A much larger clone lies a single base off, so this may be a read error. The rearrangement uses TRBV5-1 and TRBJ2-3; D unresolved. CDR3 size: 11 residues. Germline V CDR1 and CDR2: SGHRS, YFSETQ. V lost 2 bases to trimming and J lost 6 bases, with 4 bases between them. CDR3 protein: CASSFDDTQYF. DNA of the CDR3: TGCGCCAGCAGCTTTGACGATACGCAGTATTTT.

V and J are TRBV5-1 and TRBJ2-1; a possible D gene is TRBD2 (5 bases). V was cut by 0 bases and J by 4 bases, with 17 bases left in between. There are 17 residues in the CDR3. Looked up from germline, CDR1 is SGHRS and CDR2 is YFSETQ. The CDR3 sequence: CASSLGVSGGGYNEQFF. CDR3 sequence (DNA): TGCGCCAGCAGCTTGGGGGTCAGCGGTGGCGGGTACAATGAGCAGTTCTTC.

J is TRBJ1-1 and V is TRBV27; D uncertain. Germline V CDR1 and CDR2: MNHEY, SMNVEV (reference sequence). This CDR3 region has 15 residues. V was cut by 4 bases and J by 4 bases, with 16 bases left in between. The CDR3 region is CASSWARRVGTEAFF. CDR3 DNA: TGTGCCAGCAGTTGGGCGAGGAGAGTGGGCACTGAAGCTTTCTTT.

This clonotype was counted many times. The chain carries TRBV6-1 and TRBJ2-1, with TRBD1 matching over 9 bases. J gave up 5 bases and V 7 bases, and 6 bases lay outside the gene matches. Germline values: CDR1 MNHNS, CDR2 SASEGT. The CDR3 runs 14 residues. CDR3 protein: CASKWTGADNEQFF. The CDR3 DNA sequence: TGTGCCAGCAAATGGACAGGGGCTGACAATGAGCAGTTCTTC.

The chain links TRBV24-1 to TRBJ2-5; D tentatively fits TRBD1 or TRBD2 (7 bases each). Germline CDR1 is KGHDR and CDR2 is SFDVKD. With 3 bases removed from V and 4 bases from J, the gap between germline ends came to 11 bases. This CDR3 has 14 amino acids. CDR3 DNA sequence: TGTGCCACCAGTGATATCAGGGGGGGAGAGACCCAGTACTTC. It translates to CATSDIRGGETQYF.

The chain combines TRBV6-1 with TRBJ2-2; D possibly corresponds to TRBD1 (6 bases). V lost 2 bases and J 8 bases, leaving 12 bases between the germline ends. Germline V gene lookup returns CDR1 MNHNS and CDR2 SASEGT. The CDR3 covers 14 residues. This chain's CDR3 is CASSETQGLGELFF. In nucleotides, the CDR3 is TGTGCCAGCAGTGAAACGCAGGGGTTGGGGGAGCTGTTTTTT.

This clonotype was counted a few times. The chain is built from TRBV29-1 and TRBJ2-5; weak D call: TRBD1 (5 bases). Trimming removed 1 base at V and 5 bases at J, with 11 bases between. The CDR3 contains 13 residues. Germline V gene data show CDR1 as SQVTM and CDR2 as ANQGSEA. CDR3 coding DNA: TGCAGCGTTGAAGCCCAAAAGGGGGAGACCCAGTACTTC. This codes for CSVEAQKGETQYF.

This chain links TRBV5-1 with TRBJ1-5, with D perhaps TRBD1 (5 bases). CDR1 is SGHRS and CDR2 is YFSETQ in the germline V gene. V gave up 2 bases and J gave up 1 base, with 10 bases separating them. CDR3 size: 15 residues. In nucleotides, the CDR3 is TGCGCCAGCAGCTTTGGAGGGGTGAGCAATCAGCCCCAGCATTTT. It codes for CASSFGGVSNQPQHF.

This clonotype came up a few times. The chain has TRBV20-1 and TRBJ2-2; 10 nucleotides align to TRBD2. Germline values: CDR1 DFQATT, CDR2 SNEGSKA (reference sequence). The CDR3 runs 15 residues. With V trimmed by 2 bases and J by 3 bases, 3 bases remained unmatched. The chain's CDR3 is CSARPSGRDTGELFF. CDR3 DNA: TGCAGTGCTAGACCGAGCGGGAGGGACACCGGGGAGCTGTTTTTT.

This clonotype was seen a handful of times. The chain is built from TRBV7-2 and TRBJ2-1; 10 bases align to TRBD2. This CDR3 contains 16 residues. Trimming took 1 base from V and 7 from J; bases not matched to a gene: 7. Looked up from germline, CDR1 is SGHTA and CDR2 is FQGNSA. CDR3: CASSLERGLAINEQFF. In DNA, the CDR3 is TGTGCCAGCAGCTTAGAAAGGGGACTAGCGATAAATGAGCAGTTCTTC.

This chain links TRBV18 with TRBJ2-1, with 9 bases matching TRBD2. The CDR3 covers 15 residues. With 4 bases clipped from V and 8 bases from J, the junction kept 9 bases outside the gene matches. CDR1 is KGHSH, CDR2 LQKENI, per germline. CDR3 protein: CASSRNSGRGYEQFF. The CDR3 DNA reads TGTGCCAGCTCACGGAATAGCGGGAGAGGGTATGAGCAGTTCTTC.